The clone carrying this T cell receptor beta chain has a handful of counts. This CDR3 has 18 amino acids. After removal of 1 base from V and 2 bases from J, the junction contained 11 bases not matched to a gene. Germline values: CDR1 SGHRS, CDR2 YFSETQ. The data are from a study of cytomegalovirus exposure and HLA in healthy donors. The PCR was carried out with 60 Vbeta primers and 13 Jbeta primers. Data came from immunoSEQ multiplex PCR; TCRdb stores just in-frame clones and leaves some out. The table records under 110,000 clones, approximately 72% of them present only once. This TCR was recovered from a woman between 40 and 50 years old in good health and CMV-seronegative. Sequencing input: PBMCs. V and J are TRBV5-1 and TRBJ2-2; 7 nucleotides agree with TRBD2. In DNA form, the CDR3 reads TGCGCCAGCAGCTTGCAGGGACTACGAGGGGACAACACCGGGGAGCTGTTTTTT. Translation gives CASSLQGLRGDNTGELFF.